This entry is about one T cell receptor beta chain. Its antigen is undetermined. Using RNA transcripts as the source, TCR beta CDR3 regions were amplified. In the first-round RT-PCR of the TCR CDR3, the HTBI primer set was used. TCRdb redid the calling of the multiplex PCR reads with MiXCR, one entry per CDR3 protein. Seen here are under 450,000 distinct CDR3 sequences, approximately 14% observed once, and the top ten hold roughly an eighth. The data derive from a study of T cells in Graves' hyperthyroidism and ophthalmopathy. Looking at the study overall: The initial diagnosis was the point when peripheral blood was collected, ahead of any treatment.

Study-wide findings and caveats: Blood shared most expanded thyroid clonotypes above 0.001.

Trimming at V came to 4 bases and at J to 6 bases, leaving 13 bases not matched to a gene. Looked up from germline, CDR1 is MNHNS and CDR2 is SASEGT. The CDR3 is 17 amino acids. The J gene is TRBJ2-1, the V gene TRBV6-1; TRBD1 agrees at 9 bases. The sample was blood. This clonotype was obtained from a woman under 30 with Graves' hyperthyroidism. As DNA, the CDR3 is TGTGCCAGCAGTGGAGAACAGGGGGCGTTGGGTCCCAATGAGCAGTTCTTC. This encodes CASSGEQGALGPNEQFF.